Reported below is one T cell receptor beta chain. Its antigen remains unknown. V lost 3 bases and J 2 bases, leaving 10 bases between the germline ends. Germline V gene lookup returns CDR1 DFQATT and CDR2 SNEGSKA (reference sequence). CDR3 length: 13 residues. This specimen comes from a study of CD8 T cells in ankylosing spondylitis. Regarding the study as a whole: From matched ankylosing spondylitis synovial fluid, disease-linked clones were reportedly recovered at significantly enriched levels.

TCRdb reanalysed the 5' RACE reads using MiXCR and keeps one entry per CDR3 protein. The repertoire holds about 220,000 distinct CDR3 sequences, with 25% to 30% as singletons. The rearrangement links TRBV20-1 to TRBJ2-5; D is undetermined. Sequencing was done on a sample of blood, either unsorted or a sorted T cell fraction (not recorded which). The origin of this receptor is a male donor with ankylosing spondylitis or in good health (not recorded which). The CDR3 spells CSASRASQETQYF. The CDR3, as DNA: TGCAGTGCTAGCCGGGCCTCGCAAGAGACCCAGTACTTC.